The entry below gives a single T cell receptor beta chain sequence along with its context. This clone has at least ten counts. What antigen it recognizes has not been identified. Base qualities are not recorded, but no much larger clone differs from it by a single base. Before undergoing thyroid surgery, none of the patients had been given any kind of treatment. Using T-cell receptor beta sequencing, the study looked back at clinical samples from patients collected from the early 2010s to the late 2010s. Measured from the cysteine to the phenylalanine, the CDR3 is 13 residues long. CDR3 DNA only is kept here, 39 bases in frame from base 1. Deletion took 4 bases off V and 8 bases off J, with a span of 15 bases between the germline ends. Per the germline V gene, SGHRS is the CDR1 and YFSETQ is the CDR2. The data were taken from a study of metastatic and nonmetastatic thyroid tumors (dated by TCRdb to 2018 to 2020). As for the study more broadly: Repertoires were compared across peripheral blood and tumor or nodule tissue samples from malignant and benign thyroid patients. Results and caveats for the whole study, not just this receptor: In both blood and tumor samples, TCR beta diversity was reported to be significantly higher in malignant tumors than in benign nodules.

Library preparation employed PCR. Sequencing instrument: Illumina HiSeq 4000. High-throughput sequencing was used to profile the TCR beta-chain CDR3 region of every patient. As for how the authors treated the data: CDR3 differences across clinicopathological groups were used to build a classifier for discriminating distant-metastatic papillary thyroid cancer patients. The Shannon index was used to assess repertoire diversity, and the Morisita-Horn index was used to assess tumor-blood repertoire similarity. The public sequencing data were trimmed at Q25 with fastp and processed into clonotypes with MiXCR by TCRdb, which kept only in-frame beta chains. The V and J calls and clone size are TCRdb's, not the authors'. The sample includes about 40,000 clones, with approximately 10% observed a single time. The ten largest clones take up approximately 24% of the sample.

The chain was built from TRBV5-1 and TRBJ1-2, with no reliable assignment of the D segment. The receptor was isolated from a female donor with papillary thyroid cancer or a benign thyroid nodule (not recorded which). Some clones in this sample may be carry-over from other donors' samples. The sequenced material came from blood. The DNA reads as follows: TGCGCCAGCAGCCCGGACGGAGGATTCGGCTACACCTTC. Its product reads: CASSPDGGFGYTF.